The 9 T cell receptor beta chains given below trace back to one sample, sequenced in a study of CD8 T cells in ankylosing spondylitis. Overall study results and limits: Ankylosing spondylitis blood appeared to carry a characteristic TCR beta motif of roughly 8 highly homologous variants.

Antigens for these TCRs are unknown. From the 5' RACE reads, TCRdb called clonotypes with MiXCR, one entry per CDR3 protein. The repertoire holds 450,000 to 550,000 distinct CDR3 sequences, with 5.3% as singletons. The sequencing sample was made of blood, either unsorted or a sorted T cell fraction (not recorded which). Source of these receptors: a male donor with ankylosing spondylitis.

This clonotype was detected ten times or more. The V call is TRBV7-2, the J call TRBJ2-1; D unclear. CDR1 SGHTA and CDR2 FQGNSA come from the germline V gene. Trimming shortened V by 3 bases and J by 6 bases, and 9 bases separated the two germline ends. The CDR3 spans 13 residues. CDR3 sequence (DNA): TGTGCCAGCAGCTTGAATGATGTCAATGAGCAGTTCTTC. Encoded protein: CASSLNDVNEQFF.

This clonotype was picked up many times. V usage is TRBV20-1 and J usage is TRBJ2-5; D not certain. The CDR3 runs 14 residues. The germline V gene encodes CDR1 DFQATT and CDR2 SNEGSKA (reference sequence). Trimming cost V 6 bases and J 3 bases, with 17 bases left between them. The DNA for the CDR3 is TGCAGTGCCGCGGACCCCCAGCCGGAAGAGACCCAGTACTTC. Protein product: CSAADPQPEETQYF.

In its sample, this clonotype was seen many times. The CDR3 loop is CASSRVTGQGATNEKLFF. CDR3 bases: TGCGCCAGCAGCCGAGTTACGGGACAGGGTGCAACTAATGAAAAACTGTTTTTT. This chain joins TRBV4-3 and TRBJ1-4; 9 bases agree with TRBD1. The germline CDR1 and CDR2 sequences are LGHNA and YSLEER. J gave up 0 bases and V 4 bases, and 9 bases lay outside the gene matches. The CDR3 length is 18 residues.

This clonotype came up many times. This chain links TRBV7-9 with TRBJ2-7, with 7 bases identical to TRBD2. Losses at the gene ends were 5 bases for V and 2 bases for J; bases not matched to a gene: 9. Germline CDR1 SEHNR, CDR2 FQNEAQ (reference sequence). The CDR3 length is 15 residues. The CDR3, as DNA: TGTGCCAGCAGCCCAAGCGGGGCCCTAACCTACGAGCAGTACTTC. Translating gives CASSPSGALTYEQYF.

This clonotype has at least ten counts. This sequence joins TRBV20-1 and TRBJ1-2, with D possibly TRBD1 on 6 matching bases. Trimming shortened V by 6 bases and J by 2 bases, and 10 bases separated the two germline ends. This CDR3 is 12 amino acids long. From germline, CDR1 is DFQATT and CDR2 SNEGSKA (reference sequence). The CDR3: CSAPDRNYGYTF. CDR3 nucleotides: TGCAGTGCCCCGGACAGAAACTATGGCTACACCTTC.

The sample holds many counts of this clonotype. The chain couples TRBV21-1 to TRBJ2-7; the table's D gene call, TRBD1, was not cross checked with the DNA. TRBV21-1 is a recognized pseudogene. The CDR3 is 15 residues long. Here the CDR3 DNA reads TGTGCCAGCAGCTCCCGAAGGACAGGAGAATACGAGCAGTACTTC. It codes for CASSSRRTGEYEQYF.

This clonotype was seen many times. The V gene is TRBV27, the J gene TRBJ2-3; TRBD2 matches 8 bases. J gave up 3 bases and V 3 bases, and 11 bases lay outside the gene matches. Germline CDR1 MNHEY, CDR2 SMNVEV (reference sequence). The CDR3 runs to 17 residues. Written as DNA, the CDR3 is TGTGCCAGCAGTTTGTCGGGAGGGCCGGGAAAAACAGATACGCAGTATTTT. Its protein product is CASSLSGGPGKTDTQYF.

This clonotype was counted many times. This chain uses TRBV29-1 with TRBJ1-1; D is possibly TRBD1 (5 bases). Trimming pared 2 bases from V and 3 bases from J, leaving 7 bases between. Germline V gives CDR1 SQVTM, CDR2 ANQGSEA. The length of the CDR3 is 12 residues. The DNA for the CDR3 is TGCAGCGTTGAACGGGGGGACACTGAAGCTTTCTTT. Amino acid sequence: CSVERGDTEAFF.

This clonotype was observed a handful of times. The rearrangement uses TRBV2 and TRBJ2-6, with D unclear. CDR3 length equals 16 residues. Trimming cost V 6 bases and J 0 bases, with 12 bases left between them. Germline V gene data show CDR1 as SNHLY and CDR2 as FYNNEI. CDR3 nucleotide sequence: TGTGCCAGCAGCGCTGAATTCAACTCTGGGGCCAACGTCCTGACTTTC. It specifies CASSAEFNSGANVLTF.